These 16 T cell receptor beta chains came from one sample sequenced in a study of OX40 agonist ivuxolimab in advanced cancers. Generated by immunoSEQ multiplex PCR, the TCRdb table keeps only in-frame clones and is missing some. Of more than 35,000 clones listed, about 89% were seen once; the top ten hold less than 0.65%. This specimen consisted of CD4+ or CD8+ T cells sorted from blood, obtained in a trial of the OX40 agonist ivuxolimab. These receptors were collected from an adult with an advanced solid tumor such as melanoma, head and neck, liver or kidney cancer.

This sequence joins TRBV9 and TRBJ2-1; 13 bases agree with TRBD2. Per germline, CDR1 SGDLS and CDR2 YYNGEE. V shed 3 bases, J shed 4 bases, and the junction held 7 bases outside the gene matches. The CDR3 length is 17 residues. CDR3 loop: CASSGRTSGGQYNEQFF. The CDR3 DNA is TGTGCCAGCAGCGGACGGACTAGCGGGGGCCAATACAATGAGCAGTTCTTC.

This clone was observed once. The chain recombines TRBV5-5 with TRBJ2-6; D unresolved. V dropped 1 base and J dropped 4 bases, with 15 bases sitting between them. CDR1 and CDR2 from the germline V gene are SGHKS and YYEKEE (reference sequence). The CDR3 extends over 17 amino acids. The CDR3 region is CASSLNGFSSGANVLTF. The CDR3, as DNA: TGTGCCAGCAGCTTGAACGGATTCTCCTCCGGGGCCAACGTCCTGACTTTC.

V gene TRBV7-3 combines with J gene TRBJ1-2; TRBD1 is a possible D gene (5 bases). V dropped 2 bases and J dropped 5 bases, with 15 bases sitting between them. The CDR3 loop spans 15 amino acids. The germline V gene encodes CDR1 SGHTA and CDR2 FQGTGA. The CDR3 sequence: CASSLGTGGQYGYTF. As DNA, the CDR3 is TGTGCCAGCAGCTTAGGGACGGGTGGCCAATATGGCTACACCTTC.

In this sample, this clone turned up once. The genes are TRBV5-4 and TRBJ2-7; D is perhaps TRBD2 (6 bases). The V gene's germline CDR1 is SGHNT and CDR2 YYREEE (reference sequence). The CDR3 contains 15 residues. Trimming stripped 0 bases from V and 2 bases from J, with 12 bases between. CDR3 in DNA: TGTGCCAGCAGCTTGGGAGGGACTGCGACCTACGAGCAGTACTTC. Translation gives CASSLGGTATYEQYF.

The CDR3 DNA is TGTGCCAGCAGTCCCCGGGGGGTGGTCGGCAATGAGCAGTTCTTC. Amino acid sequence: CASSPRGVVGNEQFF. The chain couples TRBV27 to TRBJ2-1; TRBD2 agrees at 7 bases. With 5 bases clipped from V and 6 bases from J, the junction kept 10 bases outside the gene matches. This CDR3 comprises 15 residues. Germline loops: CDR1 MNHEY, CDR2 SMNVEV (reference sequence).

This clone was counted between two and nine times. The rearrangement uses TRBV28 and TRBJ2-3; 7 bases match TRBD2. CDR3 length: 18 residues. Germline CDR1 is MDHEN and CDR2 is SYDVKM. J lost 4 bases, V lost 6 bases, and 19 bases had no gene match. The CDR3 DNA reads as TGTGCCAGCAGAAACGAACCGCGGACTAGTGGTTTTGCAGATACGCAGTATTTT. It codes for CASRNEPRTSGFADTQYF.

The chain combines TRBV2 with TRBJ2-3, with a tentative D call TRBD2 (7 bases). The CDR3 covers 15 residues. Germline V lookup: CDR1 SNHLY, CDR2 FYNNEI. Trimming took 3 bases from V and 3 from J, leaving 13 bases between them. In DNA, the CDR3 is TGTGCCAGCAGTGACGCGGGGGCGGAGACAGATACGCAGTATTTT. Protein: CASSDAGAETDTQYF.

Note on this clone: Other DNA sequences of this sample code for an identical CDR3. J is TRBJ2-5 and V is TRBV6-1; D not certain. Germline values: CDR1 MNHNS, CDR2 SASEGT. V lost 1 base, J lost 4 bases, and 10 bases lay in between. This CDR3 region has 14 residues. Here the CDR3 reads CASSEGLRVETQYF. For the CDR3, the DNA is TGTGCCAGCAGTGAAGGGCTCCGGGTAGAGACCCAGTACTTC.

The J gene is TRBJ1-5, the V gene TRBV5-1; D is uncertain. V gave up 5 bases and J gave up 3 bases, with 15 bases separating them. From germline, CDR1 is SGHRS and CDR2 YFSETQ. The CDR3 totals 15 residues. CDR3 DNA sequence: TGCGCCAGCAGTCCGATGGACGGACCCAATCAGCCCCAGCATTTT. Translated: CASSPMDGPNQPQHF.

The V call is TRBV2, the J call TRBJ1-4; 7 positions agree with TRBD1. Germline V lookup: CDR1 SNHLY, CDR2 FYNNEI. V lost 6 bases, J lost 5 bases, and 3 bases stayed unmatched. CDR3 size: 13 residues. The CDR3 loop is CASRRGQNEKLFF. The CDR3 DNA follows: TGTGCCAGCAGGAGGGGACAGAATGAAAAACTGTTTTTT.

This clone was detected once. The gene calls are TRBV4-2 and TRBJ2-3; D may correspond to TRBD1 or TRBD2 (7 bases each). V was trimmed by 0 bases and J by 4 bases, leaving 20 bases between them. Looked up from germline, CDR1 is LGHNA and CDR2 is YNFKEQ. CDR3 length: 18 residues. CDR3 bases: TGTGCCAGCAGCCAAGAGGCATTACAGGGGAGGGGCCCAGATACGCAGTATTTT. Its protein product is CASSQEALQGRGPDTQYF.

V and J are TRBV18 and TRBJ1-4; D not certain. Germline CDR1 reads KGHSH; CDR2 reads LQKENI. The CDR3 has 16 residues. Trimming left V 3 bases short and J 4 bases short, with 15 bases between. The CDR3 DNA sequence: TGTGCCAGCTCACCGGGAATTATGAGAAGTAATGAAAAACTGTTTTTT. This sequence encodes CASSPGIMRSNEKLFF.

V and J are TRBV4-3 and TRBJ1-2; 10 nucleotides line up with TRBD1. This CDR3 has 17 residues. With V trimmed by 1 base and J by 4 bases, 9 bases remained unmatched. Germline CDR1 reads LGHNA; CDR2 reads YSLEER. The chain's CDR3 is CASSQVHGTGDFYGYTF. CDR3 DNA sequence: TGCGCCAGCAGCCAAGTCCACGGGACAGGGGACTTCTATGGCTACACCTTC.

This clone was seen only once. The genes are TRBV7-8 and TRBJ2-7; D possibly matches TRBD1 or TRBD2 (5 bases each). Germline loops: CDR1 SGHVS, CDR2 FQNEAQ. The CDR3 loop spans 14 amino acids. The V and J ends lost 4 bases and 0 bases respectively, with 10 bases between them. CDR3 bases: TGTGCCAGCAGCTCCCGGGACGGCTCCTACGAGCAGTACTTC. It translates to CASSSRDGSYEQYF.

This clone was observed a single time. This rearrangement joins TRBV19 to TRBJ2-3, with TRBD2 as a possible D gene (7 bases). The CDR3 is 14 amino acids. Deletions cut 5 bases from V and 11 bases from J, with 20 bases between. Germline V gene sequence: CDR1 LNHDA, CDR2 SQIVND (reference sequence). The DNA for the CDR3 is TGTGCCAGTAGTCCTGGGAGTGGGGGGGCCGGGCAGTATTTT. Its translation: CASSPGSGGAGQYF.

The rearrangement links TRBV20-1 to TRBJ2-1; TRBD2 is a possible D gene (5 bases). This CDR3 spans 11 amino acids. The V gene's germline CDR1 is DFQATT and CDR2 SNEGSKA (reference sequence). The germline V and J ends were trimmed by 1 base and 9 bases, with 7 bases remaining between them. CDR3 bases: TGCAGTGCTAGAGGAGGGAGTGAGCAGTTCTTC. It yields the protein CSARGGSEQFF.